This entry describes one TCR beta chain. What this receptor recognizes is not known. The input lacks base qualities; no much larger clone sits a single base away. TCRbeta CDR3 regions were amplified from genomic DNA by means of the immunoSEQ Assay, a bias-controlled multiplex PCR. On the authors' methods: The number of nucleated cells in each sample was estimated by amplification of reference gene primers within the assay. To quantify the absolute abundance of each unique TCRbeta CDR3 rearrangement, sequence reads were collapsed and filtered. Productive Simpson clonality was computed per sample as the square root of Simpson's diversity index over productive rearrangements. Imported from immuneACCESS, the table was reduced by TCRdb to in-frame sequences with V and J called. These copies leave out some clones; in studies compared against another copy, an unresolved V gene accounts for under half, and the cause of the remainder is not known. V, J and clone size were drawn from that table, and D and trimming were deduced from the DNA. This sample gives approximately 100,000 clones in total; roughly 89% of them show up just once. Around 5.7% of the sample comes from the top ten.

Looking up the germline V gene yields CDR1 KGHSH and CDR2 LQKENI. Its CDR3 holds 12 amino acids, cysteine through phenylalanine. Of all the DNA, just the CDR3 is kept, 36 bases in frame from base 1. Cut back by 7 bases and 10 bases, the V and J ends lie 16 bases apart. The data belong to a study of blood T cell repertoires in COVID-19 (dated by TCRdb to 2018 to 2020). Looking at the study overall: Samples covering the acute and convalescent phases of COVID-19 were provided by collaborators in the United States, Italy and Spain. The material from the prospective study consisted of cDNA or gDNA derived from T cells, B-cell-depleted T cells, or PBMCs. Subjects who had been exposed to COVID-19, were actively infected with it, or had recovered from it provided the deeply sampled blood TCRbeta repertoires that made up the dataset. The repertoires were made available in a free public database intended to serve as a resource for research on the immune response to SARS-CoV-2. The samples were drawn from the first 160 participants of the ongoing ImmuneRACE study and from 1,254 subjects provided by 6 global collaborators. The sample metadata nearly always contained a de-identified subject ID, COVID-19 status, age in years and sex. Where available, HLA class I and class II types were taken from metadata supplied by the sample provider and were not determined by assay-based typing.

Collaborating institutions collected whole blood in K2EDTA tubes following their own protocols. For TCRbeta analysis, collaborators shipped samples in one of three forms: frozen whole blood, isolated PBMCs, or DNA extracted from either of those sample types. What the study reported, not specific to this receptor: The amount of clinical and demographic metadata varied by source and participant and was provided uncurated.

This clonotype was obtained from a man between 65 and 85 years old with acute or convalescent COVID-19. The chain was built from TRBV18 and TRBJ1-1; the D gene is unclear. The sequenced sample consisted of peripheral blood. The sequence in DNA is TGTGCCAGCTACAGCCCTTTAGAGGGAGCTTTCTTT. Translated, this is CASYSPLEGAFF.